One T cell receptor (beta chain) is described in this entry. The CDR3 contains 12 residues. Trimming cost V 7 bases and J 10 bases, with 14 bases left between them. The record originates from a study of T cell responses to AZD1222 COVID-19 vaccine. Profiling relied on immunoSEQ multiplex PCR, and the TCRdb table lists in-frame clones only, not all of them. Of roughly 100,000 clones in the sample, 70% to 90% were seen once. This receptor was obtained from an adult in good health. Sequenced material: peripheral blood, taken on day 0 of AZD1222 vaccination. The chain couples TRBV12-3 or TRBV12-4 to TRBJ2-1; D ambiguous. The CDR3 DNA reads TGTGCCAGCACCTCGGTAAGAAACGAGCAGTTCTTC. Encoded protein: CASTSVRNEQFF.